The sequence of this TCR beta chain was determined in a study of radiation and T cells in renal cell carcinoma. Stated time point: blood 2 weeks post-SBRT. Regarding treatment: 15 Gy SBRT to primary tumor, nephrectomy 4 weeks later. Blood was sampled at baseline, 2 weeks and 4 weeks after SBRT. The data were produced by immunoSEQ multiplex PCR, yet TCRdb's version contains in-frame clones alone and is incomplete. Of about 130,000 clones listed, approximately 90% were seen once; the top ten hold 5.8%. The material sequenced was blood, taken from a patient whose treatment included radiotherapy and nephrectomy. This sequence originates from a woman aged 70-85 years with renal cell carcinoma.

CDR3 region: CASIAGSYEQYF. CDR3 nucleotide sequence: TGCGCCAGCATTGCGGGTTCCTACGAGCAGTACTTC. The J gene is TRBJ2-7, the V gene TRBV10-1, with D maybe TRBD2 (5 bases). Germline V CDR1 and CDR2: WNHNN, SYGVQD (reference sequence). V dropped 7 bases and J dropped 1 base, with 8 bases sitting between them. The CDR3 is 12 amino acids.